One and the same sample provided the 14 T cell receptor beta chains below, sequenced in a study of cytomegalovirus exposure and HLA in healthy donors. The study ran its PCR with 60 Vbeta and 13 Jbeta primers. Sequencing was performed with immunoSEQ multiplex PCR; in TCRdb, only in-frame clones are kept and a portion is missing. The sample has some 80,000 clones, more than 60% seen once. Sequenced input: PBMCs. Receptor source: a man between 35 and 55 years old in good health and CMV-seronegative.

This clone was found once. V is TRBV12-5 and J is TRBJ1-5, with a possible D match to TRBD1 (6 bases). Trimming pared 4 bases from V and 2 bases from J, leaving 12 bases between. The V gene's germline CDR1 is LGHNT and CDR2 FRNRAP. This CDR3 is 15 amino acids long. CDR3 protein: CASGYSSGGNQPQHF. CDR3 sequence (DNA): TGTGCTAGTGGTTATAGCTCAGGGGGCAATCAGCCCCAGCATTTT.

This clone came up a few times. The chain carries TRBV6-5 and TRBJ2-7; 7 bases line up with TRBD2. V lost 5 bases to trimming and J lost 3 bases; unmatched junction nucleotides: 4. The CDR3 runs 13 residues. Looked up from germline, CDR1 is MNHEY and CDR2 is SVGAGI. The CDR3 region has the DNA TGTGCCAGCAGTGAGCGGGAAGTCTACGAGCAGTACTTC. Translated: CASSEREVYEQYF.

The chain has TRBV4-1 and TRBJ2-1, with TRBD2 matching over 7 bases. Germline CDR1 and CDR2: MGHRA and YSYEKL. V lost 3 bases, J lost 1 base, and 9 bases stayed unmatched. The CDR3 runs to 17 residues. CDR3 amino acids: CASSHGSRERSYNEQFF. CDR3 in DNA: TGCGCCAGCAGCCACGGTTCGCGGGAGCGGTCCTACAATGAGCAGTTCTTC.

The gene calls are TRBV9 and TRBJ2-1, with 14 bases matching TRBD2. Trimming cost V 6 bases and J 10 bases; bases outside gene matches: 9. Germline values: CDR1 SGDLS, CDR2 YYNGEE. The CDR3 covers 15 residues. The CDR3 nucleotides are TGTGCCAGCAAACGAGGACTAGCGGGAGGTCAGGAGCAGTTCTTC. Translated, it gives CASKRGLAGGQEQFF.

This chain joins TRBV10-3 and TRBJ1-6; 7 nucleotides align to TRBD1. The junction had 9 bases not matched to a gene; V was cut back by 3 bases and J by 10 bases. Germline V gives CDR1 ENHRY, CDR2 SYGVKD. This CDR3 is built from 15 residues. CDR3 sequence (DNA): TGTGCCATCAGTGAAGCGACAGGGATGGGCTCACCCCTCCACTTT. This gives the protein CAISEATGMGSPLHF.

The rearrangement joins TRBV7-8 to TRBJ2-1; 12 nucleotides line up with TRBD2. The V gene's germline CDR1 is SGHVS and CDR2 FQNEAQ. CDR3 size: 15 residues. V was clipped by 1 base and J by 9 bases; unmatched bases: 4. CDR3 in amino acids: CASSLGLAGVGEQFF. CDR3 bases: TGTGCCAGCAGCTTAGGACTAGCGGGAGTGGGTGAGCAGTTCTTC.

The chain combines TRBV19 with TRBJ1-1; 9 bases line up with TRBD1. J was trimmed by 11 bases and V by 1 base; bases with no gene match: 8. The CDR3 sequence is 14 residues long. Per the germline V gene, CDR1 is LNHDA and CDR2 is SQIVND (reference sequence). The CDR3 DNA reads TGTGCCAGTAGTATAGCTTCGGGACAGGGTTTGGCTTTCTTT. This sequence encodes CASSIASGQGLAFF.

In DNA form, the CDR3 reads TGTGCCAGCAGTTCAGGGACAGGGCGGGGCACCGGGGAGCTGTTTTTT. Its protein product is CASSSGTGRGTGELFF. V usage is TRBV27 and J usage is TRBJ2-2; 9 bases agree with TRBD1. The CDR3 runs to 16 residues. Per the germline V gene, CDR1 is MNHEY and CDR2 is SMNVEV (reference sequence). Unmatched junction bases numbered 7, after V lost 4 bases and J lost 4 bases.

This chain connects TRBV5-8 to TRBJ2-7; TRBD1 might be the D (5 bases). The V end lost 4 bases, the J end lost 2 bases, and 13 bases lay between the germline ends. The CDR3 is 14 residues long. The germline V gene encodes CDR1 SGHTS and CDR2 YDEGEE. This CDR3 reads CASSTRVDPYEQYF. In DNA, the CDR3 is TGTGCCAGCAGCACCAGGGTAGACCCCTACGAGCAGTACTTC.

Only a few counts were recorded for this clone. V gene TRBV19 combines with J gene TRBJ1-3, with 10 bases lining up with TRBD1. V lost 5 bases to trimming and J lost 8 bases; unmatched junction nucleotides: 12. This CDR3 has 16 amino acids. The germline CDR1 and CDR2 sequences are LNHDA and SQIVND (reference sequence). CDR3 nucleotide sequence: TGTGCCAGTAGTCTCCGCCGGGACAGGGGATCCCACACCATATATTTT. Its translation is CASSLRRDRGSHTIYF. Filled out from reference TRBV19 and TRBJ1-3, the complete variable domain reads DGGITQSPKYLFRKEGQNVTLSCEQNLNHDAMYWYRQDPGQGLRLIYYSQIVNDFQKGDIAEGYSVSREKKESFPLTVTSAQKNPTAFYLCASSLRRDRGSHTIYFGEGSWLTVV.

The chain links TRBV13 to TRBJ2-7; 12 nucleotides agree with TRBD1. Per the germline V gene, CDR1 is PRHDT and CDR2 is FYEKMQ (reference sequence). J was trimmed by 1 base and V by 6 bases; bases with no gene match: 7. There are 16 residues in the CDR3. This CDR3 is CASRREGQGASYEQYF. The CDR3 nucleotides read TGTGCCAGCAGACGTGAGGGACAGGGGGCTTCCTACGAGCAGTACTTC. Supplemented by reference TRBV13 and TRBJ2-7, the full variable domain reads AAGVIQSPRHLIKEKRETATLKCYPIPRHDTVYWYQQGPGQDPQFLISFYEKMQSDKGSIPDRFSAQQFSDYHSELNMSSLELGDSALYFCASRREGQGASYEQYFGPGTRLTVT.

The rearrangement joins TRBV10-3 to TRBJ2-7, with 7 bases identical to TRBD1. This CDR3 spans 14 amino acids. Trimming at V came to 8 bases and at J to 5 bases, leaving 12 bases not matched to a gene. The V gene's germline CDR1 is ENHRY and CDR2 SYGVKD. CDR3 in amino acids: CAISDDRARNEQYF. DNA of the CDR3: TGTGCCATCTCCGACGACAGGGCCCGAAACGAGCAGTACTTC.

This clone was counted only a few times. The gene calls are TRBV7-8 and TRBJ2-3; a weak D match, TRBD2 (6 bases). V was cut by 5 bases and J by 8 bases, with 17 bases left in between. The germline V gene encodes CDR1 SGHVS and CDR2 FQNEAQ. The CDR3 is 14 amino acids. The CDR3 spells CASSPGEEGATQYF. The CDR3, as DNA: TGTGCCAGCAGCCCGGGGGAGGAAGGTGCTACGCAGTATTTT.

This clone was detected a few times. The chain joins TRBV19 to TRBJ1-1; tentatively, D is TRBD1 (5 bases). CDR1 is LNHDA and CDR2 is SQIVND in the germline V gene (reference sequence). V was trimmed by 7 bases and J by 0 bases, leaving 15 bases between them. This CDR3 has 15 amino acids. The CDR3 DNA is TGTGCCAGTACCCTCGGGAGGGGTCTGAACACTGAAGCTTTCTTT. Translation gives CASTLGRGLNTEAFF.